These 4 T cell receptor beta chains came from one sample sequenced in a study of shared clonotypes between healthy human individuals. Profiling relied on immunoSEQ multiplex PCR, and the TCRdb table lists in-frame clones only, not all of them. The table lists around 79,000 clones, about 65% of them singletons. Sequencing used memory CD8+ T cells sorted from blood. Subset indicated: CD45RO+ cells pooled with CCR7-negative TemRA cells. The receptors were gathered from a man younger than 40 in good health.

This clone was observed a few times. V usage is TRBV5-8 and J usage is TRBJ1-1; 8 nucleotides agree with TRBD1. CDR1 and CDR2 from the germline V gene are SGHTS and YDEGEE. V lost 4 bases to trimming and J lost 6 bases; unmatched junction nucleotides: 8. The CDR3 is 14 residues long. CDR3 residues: CASSTRTGRPEAFF. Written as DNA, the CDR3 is TGTGCCAGCAGCACCCGGACAGGGAGGCCTGAAGCTTTCTTT.

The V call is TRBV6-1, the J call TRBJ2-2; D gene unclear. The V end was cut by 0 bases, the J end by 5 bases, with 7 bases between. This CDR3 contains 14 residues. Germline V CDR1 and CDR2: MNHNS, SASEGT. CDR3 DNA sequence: TGTGCCAGCAGTGAAGCCCACTGGACCGGGGAGCTGTTTTTT. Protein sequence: CASSEAHWTGELFF.

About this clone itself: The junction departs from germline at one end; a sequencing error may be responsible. CDR3 DNA sequence: TGTGCCAGCAGTGAGACGATGGACAGGGCATTC. Amino acids: CASSETMDRAF. The chain links TRBV28 to TRBJ2-7; 8 bases map to TRBD1. Germline loops: CDR1 MDHEN, CDR2 SYDVKM. There are 11 residues in the CDR3.

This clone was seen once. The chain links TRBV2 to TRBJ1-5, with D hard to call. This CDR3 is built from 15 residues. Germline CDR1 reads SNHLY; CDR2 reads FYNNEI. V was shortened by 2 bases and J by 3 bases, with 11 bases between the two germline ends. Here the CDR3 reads CASSERAGYNQPQHF. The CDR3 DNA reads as TGTGCCAGCAGTGAAAGGGCAGGCTACAATCAGCCCCAGCATTTT.